This T cell receptor beta chain appears in the sequencing data of a study of shared clonotypes between healthy human individuals. Study-level points and caveats: Clonotypes shared by all four sorted-subset donors had higher generation probabilities than non-shared clonotypes.

All donors qualified as healthy HIV-negative adults and had experienced no recent acute infections or vaccinations. The CDR3 length is 15 residues. CDR1 and CDR2 (germline): MNHEY, SVGAGI. J was trimmed by 2 bases and V by 8 bases; bases with no gene match: 11. As regards this clone: Its antigen is unidentified.

Original data processing: Junction-only immunoSEQ sequences carried no quality scores, so filtering differed. Clones were read by immunoSEQ multiplex PCR, and TCRdb kept only the in-frame ones, dropping some. Clonal size and the V and J genes are those of that table, whereas D and trimming came from the DNA. The sample shows roughly 1 million clones, about 70% of them seen only once. The chain joins TRBV6-5 to TRBJ1-2; 7 bases match TRBD1. This clonotype was sampled from a man aged 18-30 years in good health. The sample consisted of memory CD4+ T cells sorted from blood. The subset denotes: CD45RA-negative fraction. The CDR3 loop reads CASRRGRGTNYGYTF. In DNA, the CDR3 is TGTGCCAGCCGGCGGGGCAGGGGGACCAACTATGGCTACACCTTC.